This TCR beta chain was sequenced for a study of control samples from healthy donors and cancer patients. Clones were read by immunoSEQ multiplex PCR, and TCRdb kept only the in-frame ones, dropping some. The data show about 160,000 clones, with roughly 95% seen just once and 0.95% to 1.1% held by the top ten. J gave up 1 base and V 4 bases, and 4 bases lay outside the gene matches. CDR1 and CDR2 from the germline V gene are MDHEN and SYDVKM. This CDR3 contains 15 residues. This TCR derives from a woman between 25 and 40 years old in good health. This chain uses TRBV28 with TRBJ1-5; TRBD1 agrees at 7 bases. Sequencing used blood. CDR3: CASSSRTGSNQPQHF. The CDR3 coding sequence is TGTGCCAGCAGTTCCCGGACAGGAAGCAATCAGCCCCAGCATTTT. Full variable domain (rest looked up from reference TRBV28 and TRBJ1-5): DVKVTQSSRYLVKRTGEKVFLECVQDMDHENMFWYRQDPGLGLRLIYFSYDVKMKEKGDIPEGYSVSREKKERFSLILESASTNQTSMYLCASSSRTGSNQPQHFGDGTRLSIL.